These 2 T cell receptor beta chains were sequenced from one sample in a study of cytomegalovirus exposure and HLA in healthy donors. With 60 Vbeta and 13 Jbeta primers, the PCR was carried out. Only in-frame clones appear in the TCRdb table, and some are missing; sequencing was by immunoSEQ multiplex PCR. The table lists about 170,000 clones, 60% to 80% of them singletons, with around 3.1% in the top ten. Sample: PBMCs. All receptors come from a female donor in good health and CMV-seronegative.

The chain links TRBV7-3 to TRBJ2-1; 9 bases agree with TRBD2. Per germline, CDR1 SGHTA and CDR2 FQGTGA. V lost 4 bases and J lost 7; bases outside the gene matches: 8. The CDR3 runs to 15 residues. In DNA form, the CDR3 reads TGTGCCAGCAGCTCCGGGACTAGCAGAAAGAATGAGCAGTTCTTC. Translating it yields CASSSGTSRKNEQFF.

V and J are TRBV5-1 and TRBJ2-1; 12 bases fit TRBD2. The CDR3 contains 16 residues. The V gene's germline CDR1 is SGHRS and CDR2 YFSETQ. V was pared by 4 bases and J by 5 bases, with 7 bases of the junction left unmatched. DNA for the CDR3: TGCGCCAGCAGCCCGAGGACTAGCGGGGCGAACAATGAGCAGTTCTTC. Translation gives CASSPRTSGANNEQFF.